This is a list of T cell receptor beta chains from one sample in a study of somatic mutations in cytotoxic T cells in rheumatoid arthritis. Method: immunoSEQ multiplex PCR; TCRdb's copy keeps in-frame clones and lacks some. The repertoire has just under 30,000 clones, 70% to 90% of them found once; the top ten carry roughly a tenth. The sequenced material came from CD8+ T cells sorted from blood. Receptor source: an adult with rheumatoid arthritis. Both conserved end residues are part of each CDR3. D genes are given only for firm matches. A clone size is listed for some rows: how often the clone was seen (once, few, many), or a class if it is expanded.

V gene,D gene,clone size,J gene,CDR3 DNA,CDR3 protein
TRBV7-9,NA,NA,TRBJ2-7,TGTGCCAGCAGCCAATCCGGGGCCCCCTACGAGCAGTACTTC,CASSQSGAPYEQYF
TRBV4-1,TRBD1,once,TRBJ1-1,TGCGCCAGCAGACCGGGACAGGGACCCACTGAAGCTTTCTTT,CASRPGQGPTEAFF
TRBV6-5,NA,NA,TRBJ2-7,TGTGCCAGCAGTTTTACAGGGTTAGCCTACGAGCAGTACTTC,CASSFTGLAYEQYF
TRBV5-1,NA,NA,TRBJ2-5,TGCGCCAGCAGCTTGGACGAGACCCAGTACTTC,CASSLDETQYF
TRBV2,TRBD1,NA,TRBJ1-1,TGTGCCAGCATACGGACAGGGAATCGTCATAAGGACACTGAAGCTTTCTTT,CASIRTGNRHKDTEAFF
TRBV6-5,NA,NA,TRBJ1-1,TGTGCCAGCAGGGCACAGGGAAGCACTGAAGCTTTCTTT,CASRAQGSTEAFF
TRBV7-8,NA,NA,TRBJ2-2,TGTGCCAGCCAAGGAGCAGGGGATACCTACACCGGGGAGCTGTTTTTT,CASQGAGDTYTGELFF
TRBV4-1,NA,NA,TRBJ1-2,TGCGCCAGCAGCCAAGTAATTGGGACGTACTATGGCTACACCTTC,CASSQVIGTYYGYTF
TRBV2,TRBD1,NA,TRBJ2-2,TGTGCCAGGCAGGGGGCCGACACCGGGGAGCTGTTTTTT,CARQGADTGELFF
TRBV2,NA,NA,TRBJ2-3,TGTGCCAGCAGTGGAGGTCTTGGCGGGGAGACCACAGATACGCAGTATTTT,CASSGGLGGETTDTQYF
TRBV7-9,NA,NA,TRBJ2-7,TGTGCCAGCAGCTTAGATCCGGGAACTCTCTACGAGCAGTACTTC,CASSLDPGTLYEQYF
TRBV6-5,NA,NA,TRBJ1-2,TGTGCCAGCAGTTTCCCGGGGGGCGCTGGCTACACCTTC,CASSFPGGAGYTF
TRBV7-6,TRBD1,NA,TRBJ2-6,TGTGCCAGCAGCTTAGCGGGGACAGGGGAATATGGGGCCAACGTCCTGACTTTC,CASSLAGTGEYGANVLTF
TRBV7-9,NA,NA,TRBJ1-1,TGTGCCAGCAGCCCCCGGGGGCCTGAAGCTTTCTTT,CASSPRGPEAFF
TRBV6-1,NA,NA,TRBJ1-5,TGTGCCAGCAGTGAATATTTAGGGCTAGGCAATCAGCCCCAGCATTTT,CASSEYLGLGNQPQHF
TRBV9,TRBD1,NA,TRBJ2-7,TGTGCCAGCAGCGGAGGGACAGACTCCTACGAGCAGTACTTC,CASSGGTDSYEQYF
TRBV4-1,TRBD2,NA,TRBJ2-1,TGCGCCAGCAGCCCCCGCGGGAGCTCCTACAATGAGCAGTTCTTC,CASSPRGSSYNEQFF
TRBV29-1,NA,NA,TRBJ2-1,TGCAGCGTTTCCTCCTACAATGAGCAGTTCTTC,CSVSSYNEQFF
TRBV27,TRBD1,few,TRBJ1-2,TGTGCCAGCAGTTTAGCAGGGGGAGCATATGGCTACACCTTC,CASSLAGGAYGYTF
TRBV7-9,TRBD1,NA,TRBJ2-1,TGTGCCAGCAGCTCAGGGGGCGGCACCTTCGACCATGAGCAGTTCTTC,CASSSGGGTFDHEQFF
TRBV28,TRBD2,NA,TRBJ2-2,TGTGCCAGCAGTTTATCGGCGGGGGTCAACACCGGGGAGCTGTTTTTT,CASSLSAGVNTGELFF
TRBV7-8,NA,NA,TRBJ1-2,TGTGCCAGCAGCTTAGGGGGATTGAGGGGGGACTATGGCTACACCTTC,CASSLGGLRGDYGYTF
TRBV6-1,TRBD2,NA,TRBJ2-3,TGTGCCAGCAGAGAGACTAGCGGGGGCCCAGATACGCAGTATTTT,CASRETSGGPDTQYF
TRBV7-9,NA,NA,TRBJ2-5,TGTGCCAGCAGCCCCTCCCCAAGGGGCCGGGAGACCCAGTACTTC,CASSPSPRGRETQYF
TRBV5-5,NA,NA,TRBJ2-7,TGTGCCAGCAGCTTGGAGGGACACGTCTCCTACGAGCAGTACTTC,CASSLEGHVSYEQYF
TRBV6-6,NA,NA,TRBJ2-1,TGTGCCAGCTTGGACCTTAGCTCCTACAATGAGCAGTTCTTC,CASLDLSSYNEQFF
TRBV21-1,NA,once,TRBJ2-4,TGTGCCAGCAGCAAACGGGCAGGGTCCGCCAAAAACATTCAGTACTTC,CASSKRAGSAKNIQYF
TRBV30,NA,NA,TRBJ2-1,TGTGCCTGGAGCGAGGGGGGGGAAGACAATGAGCAGTTCTTC,CAWSEGGEDNEQFF
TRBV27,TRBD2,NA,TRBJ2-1,TGTGCCAGCAGTTTAATTGAACCGGGACTAGCGGGGTCTTCGGAGCAGTTCTTC,CASSLIEPGLAGSSEQFF
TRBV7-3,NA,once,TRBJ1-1,TGTGCCAGCAGCTTAGGCTCGGGCGGTACTGAAGCTTTCTTT,CASSLGSGGTEAFF
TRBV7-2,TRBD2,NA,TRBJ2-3,TGTGCCAGCAGCCCTGGACTAGCGGGACCTAGCACAGATACGCAGTATTTT,CASSPGLAGPSTDTQYF
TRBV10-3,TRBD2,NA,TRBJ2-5,TGTGCCATCAACCGAGAAGGGGCGGGAGGAGAGACCCAGTACTTC,CAINREGAGGETQYF
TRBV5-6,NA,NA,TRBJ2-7,TGTGCCAGCAGCGGGTTGGGACGTTTCGCCTACGAGCAGTACTTC,CASSGLGRFAYEQYF
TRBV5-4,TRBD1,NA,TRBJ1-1,TGTGCCAGCAGCTCCCAGGGGGACACTGAAGCTTTCTTT,CASSSQGDTEAFF
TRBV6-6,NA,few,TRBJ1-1,TGTGCCAGCGTTTTCGGTGCTGAAGCTTTCTTT,CASVFGAEAFF
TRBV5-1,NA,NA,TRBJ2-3,TGCGCCAGCAGCTTGGCGTACAGTCCGGCGGCAGATACGCAGTATTTT,CASSLAYSPAADTQYF
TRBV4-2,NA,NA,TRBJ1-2,TGTGCCAGCAGCCACGACCCGATCCAGGTTACCTATGGCTACACCTTC,CASSHDPIQVTYGYTF
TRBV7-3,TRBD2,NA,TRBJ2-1,TGTGCCAGCAGCGGGAGCGGGGGAACCTACAATGAGCAGTTCTTC,CASSGSGGTYNEQFF
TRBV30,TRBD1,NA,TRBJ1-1,TGTGCCTGGAGTGACGGACGACAGGGGTACACTGAAGCTTTCTTT,CAWSDGRQGYTEAFF
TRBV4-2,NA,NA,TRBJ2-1,TGTGCCAGCAGCCAAGACGCGGGACGCATATACAATGAGCAGTTCTTC,CASSQDAGRIYNEQFF
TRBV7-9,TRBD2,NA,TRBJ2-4,TGTGCCAGCAGCCCGTACGGGGGGGCGAAAAACATTCAGTACTTC,CASSPYGGAKNIQYF
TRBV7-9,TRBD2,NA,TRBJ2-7,TGTGCCAGCAGCTTAGCCGAGGGAGGGTTCAGCTCCTACGAGCAGTACTTC,CASSLAEGGFSSYEQYF
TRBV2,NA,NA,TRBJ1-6,TGTGCCAGCAATACAGAAGATAATTCACCCCTCCACTTT,CASNTEDNSPLHF
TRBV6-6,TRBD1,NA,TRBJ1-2,TGTGCCAGCAGGCAGCAGGGGGATGGCTACACCTTC,CASRQQGDGYTF
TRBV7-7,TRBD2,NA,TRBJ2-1,TGTGCTAGCAGCTTGGGACTAAGCTCCTACAATGAGCAGTTCTTC,CASSLGLSSYNEQFF
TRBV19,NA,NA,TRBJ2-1,TGTGCCAGTAGTATAGGTTTGAAGCAGTTCTTC,CASSIGLKQFF
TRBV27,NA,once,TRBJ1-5,TGTGCCAGCAGTCCCCAGGGAGTGGGCCAGCCCCAGCATTTT,CASSPQGVGQPQHF
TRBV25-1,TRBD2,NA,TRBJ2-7,TGTGCCAGCAGTCCCGGCGGGAGCTACGAGCAGTACTTC,CASSPGGSYEQYF
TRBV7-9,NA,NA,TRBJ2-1,TGTGCCAGCAGCTTAGGCCAGGGATTATACAATGAGCAGTTCTTC,CASSLGQGLYNEQFF
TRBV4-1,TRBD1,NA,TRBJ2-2,TGCGCCAGCAGCCCACGGACAGGGGGCGACACCGGGGAGCTGTTTTTT,CASSPRTGGDTGELFF
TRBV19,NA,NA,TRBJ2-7,TGTGCCAGTAAAGGGGTTTGGAACGAGCAGTACTTC,CASKGVWNEQYF
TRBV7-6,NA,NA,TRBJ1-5,TGTGCCAGCAGCAAAGGCTCAACTCAGCCCCAGCATTTT,CASSKGSTQPQHF